The 20 T cell receptor beta chains below all came from one sample that was sequenced in a study of blood T cell repertoires in COVID-19. TCRdb's copy holds only in-frame clones and misses some; the assay was immunoSEQ multiplex PCR. Of roughly 180,000 clones detected, roughly 85% appear once; the ten largest clones hold over 15%. Sequenced input: PBMCs or T cells enriched from blood (not recorded which). These receptors were collected from a man aged 55 to 70 who had recovered from COVID-19.

The chain employs TRBV7-9 and TRBJ2-6; D is perhaps TRBD1 (7 bases). V dropped 2 bases and J dropped 2 bases, with 13 bases sitting between them. The CDR3 runs 17 residues. The germline V gene encodes CDR1 SEHNR and CDR2 FQNEAQ (reference sequence). In DNA form, the CDR3 reads TGTGCCAGCAGCTTATCAGGGGGGCGTACTGGGGCCAACGTCCTGACTTTC. Translated, it gives CASSLSGGRTGANVLTF.

The chain links TRBV28 to TRBJ2-7, with TRBD2 matching over 11 bases. The CDR3 spans 13 residues. The J segment lost 6 bases and the V segment lost 5 bases, leaving 3 bases of the junction unmatched. Germline V gene sequence: CDR1 MDHEN, CDR2 SYDVKM. The CDR3 loop reads CASSPLAGGEQYF. Here the CDR3 DNA reads TGTGCCAGCAGTCCCCTAGCGGGAGGCGAGCAGTACTTC.

This clone was detected only a few times. The chain couples TRBV7-3 to TRBJ2-5, with 8 bases fitting TRBD2. Germline CDR1 and CDR2: SGHTA and FQGTGA. The length of the CDR3 is 16 residues. V gave up 0 bases and J gave up 5 bases; unmatched junction bases: 8. CDR3 protein: CASSLTGAGGPETQYF. CDR3 nucleotide sequence: TGTGCCAGCAGCTTAACGGGTGCGGGGGGCCCGGAGACCCAGTACTTC.

The chain employs TRBV5-4 and TRBJ2-7; the D gene is possibly TRBD2 (7 bases). Germline CDR1 SGHNT, CDR2 YYREEE (reference sequence). This CDR3 is built from 15 residues. V dropped 3 bases and J dropped 2 bases, with 15 bases sitting between them. CDR3 nucleotides: TGTGCCAGCAGCTCCCCGGGCGGGGGCGCCTACGAGCAGTACTTC. Its protein product is CASSSPGGGAYEQYF. The full variable domain, with the rest looked up from reference TRBV5-4 and TRBJ2-7, is ETGVTQSPTHLIKTRGQQVTLRCSSQSGHNTVSWYQQALGQGPQFIFQYYREEENGRGNFPPRFSGLQFPNYSSELNVNALELDDSALYLCASSSPGGGAYEQYFGPGTRLTVT.

This sequence joins TRBV6-2 or TRBV6-3 and TRBJ2-7; possible D gene TRBD1, 5 bases. V shed 2 bases and J shed 3 bases, with 5 bases lying between them. This CDR3 has 12 residues. The germline V gene encodes CDR1 MNHEY and CDR2 SVGEGT. CDR3: CASSYQGYEQYF. The CDR3 region has the DNA TGTGCCAGCAGTTACCAGGGCTACGAGCAGTACTTC.

This clone appeared once. The gene calls are TRBV7-2 and TRBJ1-1; tentatively, D is TRBD1 (5 bases). V lost 6 bases and J lost 5, with 16 bases in between. Germline CDR1 SGHTA, CDR2 FQGNSA. CDR3 size: 14 residues. This CDR3 reads CASSLYRMGTEAFF. The CDR3 region has the DNA TGTGCCAGCAGTCTATACAGGATGGGGACTGAAGCTTTCTTT.

The chain has TRBV4-1 and TRBJ1-1; D is unresolved. CDR1 is MGHRA and CDR2 is YSYEKL in the germline V gene. This CDR3 contains 12 residues. V shed 4 bases and J shed 9 bases, with 12 bases lying between them. The CDR3 region is CASSPVGGQAFF. CDR3 nucleotide sequence: TGCGCCAGCAGCCCCGTGGGAGGGCAAGCTTTCTTT.

This chain links TRBV10-3 with TRBJ1-4, with D possibly TRBD1 on 6 matching bases. Per the germline V gene, CDR1 is ENHRY and CDR2 is SYGVKD. The length of the CDR3 is 15 residues. V dropped 4 bases and J dropped 4 bases, with 13 bases sitting between them. In DNA form, the CDR3 reads TGTGCCATCAGTGTCTCAGGGGCAGATAATGAAAAACTGTTTTTT. Translation gives CAISVSGADNEKLFF.

The chain joins TRBV20-1 to TRBJ2-1; 9 bases map to TRBD2. In germline, CDR1 is DFQATT, CDR2 SNEGSKA (reference sequence). CDR3 size: 13 residues. The CDR3 DNA reads TGCAGGGTTAGTAGCGGGAGTAGGTATGAGCAGTTCTTC. Translated, it gives CRVSSGSRYEQFF.

CDR3 bases: TGTGCCAGCAGTGAAGGCTTAGCGATTTCTTCCACAGATACGCAGTATTTT. The encoded protein is CASSEGLAISSTDTQYF. The gene calls are TRBV9 and TRBJ2-3; D might be TRBD2 (5 bases). With 5 bases removed from V and 2 bases from J, the gap between germline ends came to 21 bases. The CDR3 runs to 17 residues. The germline gives CDR1 SGDLS, CDR2 YYNGEE.

The V gene is TRBV28, the J gene TRBJ2-7, with 8 bases fitting TRBD1. CDR1 is MDHEN, CDR2 SYDVKM, per germline. This CDR3 spans 15 amino acids. The J segment lost 5 bases and the V segment lost 0 bases, leaving 6 bases of the junction unmatched. CDR3 residues: CASSLWGTGTDEQYF. The CDR3 coding sequence is TGTGCCAGCAGTTTATGGGGGACAGGAACAGACGAGCAGTACTTC.

The chain uses TRBV12-3 or TRBV12-4 and TRBJ2-7; D unclear. The V gene lost 2 bases and the J gene lost 3 bases, with 5 bases spanning the gap. The CDR3 has 12 residues. The CDR3 loop reads CASSLSRYEQYF. Here the CDR3 DNA reads TGTGCCAGCAGTTTATCGCGCTACGAGCAGTACTTC.

V and J are TRBV6-5 and TRBJ2-7, with TRBD1 identical over 7 bases. This CDR3 contains 15 residues. V lost 6 bases to trimming and J lost 0 bases; unmatched junction nucleotides: 8. Germline V gene data show CDR1 as MNHEY and CDR2 as SVGAGI. The CDR3 DNA reads TGTGCCAGCAGACCCAAGGGGACAGTCTCCTACGAGCAGTACTTC. Amino acids: CASRPKGTVSYEQYF.

The CDR3 sequence is CSVVEALRNTEAFF. The CDR3 DNA is TGCAGCGTGGTGGAGGCTCTCCGTAACACTGAAGCTTTCTTT. The V call is TRBV29-1, the J call TRBJ1-1; no reliable D call. Germline V gene lookup returns CDR1 SQVTM and CDR2 ANQGSEA. The CDR3 has 14 amino acids. Trimming removed 6 bases from V and 2 bases from J, with 16 bases in between.

The V gene is TRBV3-1 (or the pseudogene TRBV3-2), the J gene TRBJ1-4, with a weak D call TRBD1 (6 bases). The CDR3 extends over 15 amino acids. Germline loops: CDR1 LGHDT, CDR2 YNNKEL (reference sequence). V lost 0 bases to trimming and J lost 10 bases, with 15 bases between them. CDR3 DNA: TGTGCCAGCAGCCAAGATTTAGCAGGGGCTGGAAAACTGTTTTTT. As protein: CASSQDLAGAGKLFF.

A remark on this clone: Germline is not matched at one junction end, which may reflect a read error. This chain joins TRBV7-7 and TRBJ2-5; 9 bases are a match to TRBD1. The CDR3 extends over 15 amino acids. Germline V gene data show CDR1 as SSHAT and CDR2 as FNYEAQ (reference sequence). The CDR3 reads CASSLGGQGVGTQYF. In DNA form, the CDR3 reads TGTGCTAGCAGCTTAGGGGGACAGGGTGTAGGGACCCAGTACTTC.

The rearrangement uses TRBV7-9 and TRBJ2-2, with D uncertain. V was cut by 8 bases and J by 5 bases, with 6 bases left in between. Germline loops: CDR1 SEHNR, CDR2 FQNEAQ (reference sequence). The CDR3 spans 11 residues. CDR3 bases: TGTGCCAGCCCCCCGACCGGGGAGCTGTTTTTT. This encodes CASPPTGELFF.

In the case of this clone: Other DNA sequences in this specimen translate into the identical CDR3. The chain employs TRBV11-2 and TRBJ2-7; TRBD2 might be the D (5 bases). V was pared by 5 bases and J by 6 bases, with 11 bases between. From germline, CDR1 is SGHAT and CDR2 FQNNGV. This CDR3 has 12 residues. CDR3 bases: TGTGCCAGCAGCCCAAGAGGGCCCGAGCAGTACTTC. It encodes CASSPRGPEQYF.

This clone was counted once. CDR3 nucleotide sequence: TGTGCCAGCAGTGACGGACAGGGGGTGGTCTCCTACAATGAGCAGTTCTTC. Its translation: CASSDGQGVVSYNEQFF. J is TRBJ2-1 and V is TRBV25-1, with 10 bases lining up with TRBD1. From germline, CDR1 is MGHDK and CDR2 SYGVNS. This CDR3 is built from 17 residues. V was pared by 3 bases and J by 0 bases, with 5 bases of the junction left unmatched.

This rearrangement joins TRBV27 to TRBJ2-1; TRBD1 matches at 7 bases. Losses at the gene ends were 6 bases for V and 9 bases for J; bases not matched to a gene: 8. CDR1 and CDR2 from the germline V gene are MNHEY and SMNVEV (reference sequence). CDR3 length equals 13 residues. DNA for the CDR3: TGTGCCAGCAGGCTAGTGACAGGGATTGAGCAGTTCTTC. Protein sequence: CASRLVTGIEQFF.